This paragraph covers one T cell receptor (beta chain) sequence. This clonotype came up a few times. No cognate antigen has been identified for it. The record has no base qualities; no much larger clone is one base away. Ficoll-Paque density gradient centrifugation was used to isolate PBMCs. V and J are truncated by 0 bases and 10 bases respectively, leaving an intervening sequence of 16 bases. The cysteine opens and the phenylalanine closes a CDR3 of 16 amino acids. Here the CDR3 DNA is all that survives: 48 bases in frame from base 1. The germline V gene yields SGHAT for CDR1 and FQNNGV for CDR2. The run used an Illumina NovaSeq 6000. TCRalpha and TCRbeta cDNA libraries were built by 5'RACE with constant-segment primers, adding sample barcodes and unique molecular identifiers. RNA was extracted from every sample with Trizol reagent. Amplification of the libraries took two PCR steps, and the second step added a second sample barcode plus Illumina TruSeq adapters. The libraries were sequenced on an Illumina NovaSeq using 2 x 150 bp paired-end reads. For the original study's pipeline: With migec v1.2.7, reads were demultiplexed and then collapsed into UMI-guided consensus sequences. Using mixcr v2.1.11, UMI consensuses were aligned to TRA and TRB V and J templates and then assembled into clonotypes. Expanded or contracted clonotypes were those called significant by both edgeR and NoisET, with noise models trained on biological replicates. For edgeR calls, the thresholds were a false discovery rate-adjusted p below 0.01 and a log2 fold-change of 1. As an exploratory analysis of dynamics, max-normalized trajectories of the 1000 most abundant clonotypes were examined by PCA with hierarchical clustering. Separately sequenced CD4+ and CD8+ repertoires were used to assign the CD4 or CD8 phenotype of responding clones. The public reads were quality trimmed at Q25 with fastp and then assembled into clones with MiXCR by TCRdb, keeping productive beta chains. Entries are consolidated by CDR3 protein sequence, retaining the most common genes and DNA. TCRdb assigned the V and J calls; the authors' analysis was not used. For this sample there are about 350,000 distinct CDR3 sequences; roughly 15% appear just once. The ten most abundant clones make up 20% to 25% of the sample.

The data were taken from a study of T-cell memory formation after mild COVID-19 (dated by TCRdb to about 2021). About the study as a whole: Most TCR sequence clusters were specific to one of the two donors. In a couple of donors, T-cell clones that expanded and contracted after mild COVID-19 were followed by sequencing TCRalpha and TCRbeta repertoires longitudinally. Two young, previously healthy adult volunteers, one female and one male, were included in the cohort. Broad study findings and their caveats: Only a couple of mild cases were covered in the study, and larger cohorts including severe cases with pre-infection samples were considered necessary. The second-wave clones that peaked on day 37 were not confirmed to be SARS-CoV-2 specific. Contracting CD4+ clones turned up mainly in the CM and EM memory subsets, whereas EMRA was where CD8+ clones were enriched. Clones that contracted from day 15 to 85 showed balanced CD4/CD8 phenotypes, whereas a second wave of clones that expanded from day 15 to 37 leaned towards CD4+. Some responding clones were found in pre-infection memory, which suggests that pre-existing cross-reactive memory T cells took part in the SARS-CoV-2 response.

The sequencing sample was made of PBMCs or a T cell subset sorted from them (not recorded which). The origin of this receptor is a man aged 18 to 30 who had mild COVID-19 (a few samples of this study predate the infection). The sample titles of this study are shuffled in the database, so cell type and time point are left out; the donor was told from shared clones. The chain uses TRBV11-2 and TRBJ1-6, with no confident D gene call. The CDR3 here reads CASSLDQYTGGSPLHF. The DNA sequence follows: TGTGCCAGCAGCTTAGATCAGTACACGGGAGGGTCACCCCTCCACTTT.